This T cell receptor beta chain derives from a study of cytomegalovirus exposure and HLA in healthy donors. Broader study findings: A later analysis linked a missense DCLRE1C variant to TCR beta V- and J-gene trimming. Among the sequence variants, a highly shared cluster was likely an artifact of sequencing.

Both 60 Vbeta primers and 13 Jbeta primers went into the PCR. The protocol was immunoSEQ multiplex PCR, while the TCRdb copy is restricted to in-frame clones and leaves out a portion. Seen here are approximately 210,000 clones, roughly 80% observed once, and the top ten hold around 0.4%. Germline V gene data show CDR1 as LNHNV and CDR2 as YYDKDF (reference sequence). The length of the CDR3 is 15 residues. Comments on this clone: Its specificity is unknown.

Participants comprised healthy donors of bone marrow. The V gene is TRBV15, the J gene TRBJ2-5; 9 bases align to TRBD1. The J call may be faulty, since TRBJ2-7 better matches the DNA end. This sequence was found in a male donor in good health and CMV-seropositive. What was sequenced was PBMCs. CDR3 sequence reads: CATSTRQGGPYEQYF. As DNA, the CDR3 is TGTGCCACCAGCACAAGACAGGGGGGTCCCTACGAGCAGTACTTC.